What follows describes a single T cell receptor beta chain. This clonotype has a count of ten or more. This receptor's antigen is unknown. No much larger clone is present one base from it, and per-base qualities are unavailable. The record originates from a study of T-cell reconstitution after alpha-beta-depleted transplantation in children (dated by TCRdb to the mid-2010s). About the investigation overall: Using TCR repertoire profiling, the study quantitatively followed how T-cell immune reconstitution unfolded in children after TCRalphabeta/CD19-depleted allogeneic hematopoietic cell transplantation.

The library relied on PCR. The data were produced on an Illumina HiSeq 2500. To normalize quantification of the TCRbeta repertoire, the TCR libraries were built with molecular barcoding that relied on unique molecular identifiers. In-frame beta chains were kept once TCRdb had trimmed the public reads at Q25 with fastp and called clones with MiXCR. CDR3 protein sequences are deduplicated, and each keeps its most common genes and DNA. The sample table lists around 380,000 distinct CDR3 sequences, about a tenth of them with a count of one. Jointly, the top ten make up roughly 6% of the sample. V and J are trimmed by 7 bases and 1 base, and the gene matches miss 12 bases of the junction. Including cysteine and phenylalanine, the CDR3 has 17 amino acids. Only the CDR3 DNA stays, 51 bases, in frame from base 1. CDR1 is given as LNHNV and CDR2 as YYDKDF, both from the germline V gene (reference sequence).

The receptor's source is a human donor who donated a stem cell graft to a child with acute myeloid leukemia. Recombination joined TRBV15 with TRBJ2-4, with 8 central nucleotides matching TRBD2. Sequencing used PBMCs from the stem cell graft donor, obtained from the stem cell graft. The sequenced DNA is TGTGCCACCACCAAAAGAAGCGGGGGAATTGCCAAAAACATTCAGTACTTC. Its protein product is CATTKRSGGIAKNIQYF.